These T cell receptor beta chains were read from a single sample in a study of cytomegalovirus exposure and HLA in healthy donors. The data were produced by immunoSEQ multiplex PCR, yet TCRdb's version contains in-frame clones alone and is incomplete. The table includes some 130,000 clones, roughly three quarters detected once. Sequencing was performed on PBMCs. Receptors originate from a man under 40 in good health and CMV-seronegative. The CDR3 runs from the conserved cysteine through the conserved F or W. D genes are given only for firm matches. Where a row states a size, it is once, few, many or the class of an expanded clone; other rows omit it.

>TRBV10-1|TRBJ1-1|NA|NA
CASSENSFALEAFF
TGCGCCAGCAGTGAGAACAGCTTCGCCCTTGAAGCTTTCTTT
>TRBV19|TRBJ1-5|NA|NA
CASSSGINQPQHF
TGTGCCAGTAGTTCGGGTATAAATCAGCCCCAGCATTTT
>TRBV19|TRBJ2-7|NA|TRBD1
CASSDRTGAYEQYF
TGTGCCAGTAGTGACAGGACAGGGGCCTACGAGCAGTACTTC
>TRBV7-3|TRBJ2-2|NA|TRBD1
CASSTGTGSGELFF
TGTGCCAGCAGCACTGGGACAGGGTCCGGGGAGCTGTTTTTT
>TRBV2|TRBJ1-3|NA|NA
CASSGDSGNTIYF
TGTGCCAGCAGTGGAGACTCTGGAAACACCATATATTTT
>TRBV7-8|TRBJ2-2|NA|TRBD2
CASSLGLAGQNTGELFF
TGTGCCAGCAGCTTGGGACTAGCGGGGCAGAACACCGGGGAGCTGTTTTTT
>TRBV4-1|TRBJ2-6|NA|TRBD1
CASSPSGRGRGANVLTF
TGCGCCAGCAGCCCCTCGGGCAGGGGGCGTGGGGCCAACGTCCTGACTTTC
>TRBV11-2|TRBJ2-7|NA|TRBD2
CASSVVAGGVYEQYF
TGTGCCAGCAGCGTAGTAGCGGGAGGGGTGTACGAGCAGTACTTC
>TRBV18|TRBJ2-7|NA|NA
CASSPPESPYEQYF
TGTGCCAGCTCACCACCCGAGAGCCCCTACGAGCAGTACTTC
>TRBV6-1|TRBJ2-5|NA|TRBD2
CASRTSAEETQYF
TGTGCCAGCCGGACTAGCGCTGAAGAGACCCAGTACTTC
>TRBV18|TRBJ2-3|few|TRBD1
CASSPIERQGATDTQYF
TGTGCCAGCTCACCCATTGAAAGACAGGGGGCAACAGATACGCAGTATTTT
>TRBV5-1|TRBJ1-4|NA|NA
CASSLEGGEKLFF
TGCGCCAGCAGCTTGGAAGGAGGTGAAAAACTGTTTTTT
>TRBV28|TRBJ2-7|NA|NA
CASSDRLNTYEQYF
TGTGCCAGCAGCGACAGGCTCAACACCTACGAGCAGTACTTC
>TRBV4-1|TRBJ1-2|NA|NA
CASSQVLNYGYTF
TGCGCCAGCAGCCAAGTTCTAAACTATGGCTACACCTTC
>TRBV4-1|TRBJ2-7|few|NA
CASSQAPGLTVYEQYF
TGCGCCAGCAGCCAAGCGCCGGGACTTACCGTCTACGAGCAGTACTTC
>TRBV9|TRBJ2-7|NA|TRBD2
CASSPRAGVPYEQYF
TGTGCCAGCAGCCCAAGGGCGGGGGTGCCCTACGAGCAGTACTTC
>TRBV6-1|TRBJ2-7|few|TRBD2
CASSELAAGGRDEQYF
TGTGCCAGCAGTGAATTGGCAGCGGGAGGACGGGACGAGCAGTACTTC
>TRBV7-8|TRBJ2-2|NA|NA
CASSLGAANTGELFF
TGTGCCAGCAGCTTAGGGGCAGCGAACACCGGGGAGCTGTTTTTT
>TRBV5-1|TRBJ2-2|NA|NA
CASIGGGRTGELFF
TGCGCCAGCATCGGAGGGGGCCGAACCGGGGAGCTGTTTTTT
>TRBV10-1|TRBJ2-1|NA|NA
CASSESMQRQYNEQFF
TGCGCCAGCAGTGAGTCGATGCAGCGCCAGTACAATGAGCAGTTCTTC
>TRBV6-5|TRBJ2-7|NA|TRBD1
CASSLQGAIYEQYF
TGTGCCAGCAGTTTACAGGGGGCTATCTACGAGCAGTACTTC
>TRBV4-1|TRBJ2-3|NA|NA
CASSRGTDTQYF
TGCGCCAGCAGCCGCGGGACAGATACGCAGTATTTT
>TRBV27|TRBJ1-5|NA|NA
CASSIGQPDRPQHF
TGTGCCAGCAGTATAGGACAGCCCGATCGGCCCCAGCATTTT
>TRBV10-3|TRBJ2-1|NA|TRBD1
CAMSSQGALGNEQFF
TGTGCCATGTCCTCCCAGGGGGCTTTAGGCAATGAGCAGTTCTTC
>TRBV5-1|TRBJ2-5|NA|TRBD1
CASTTGTERIGQYF
TGCGCCAGCACCACCGGGACAGAAAGAATCGGGCAGTACTTC
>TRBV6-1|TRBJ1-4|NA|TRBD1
CASSEGGTDQKLFF
TGTGCCAGCAGTGAGGGCGGGACAGATCAAAAACTGTTTTTT
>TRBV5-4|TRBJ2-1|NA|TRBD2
CASSRSGGDNEQFF
TGTGCCAGCAGTCGATCGGGAGGTGATAATGAGCAGTTCTTC
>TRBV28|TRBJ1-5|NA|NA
CASSSASGNQPQHF
TGTGCCAGCAGTTCTGCGTCCGGGAATCAGCCCCAGCATTTT
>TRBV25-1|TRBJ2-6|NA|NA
CASSQPTGGALGGVLTF
TGTGCCAGCAGCCAACCCACAGGGGGTGCCTTGGGGGGGGTCCTGACTTTC
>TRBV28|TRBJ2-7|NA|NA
CASSQGRAYEQYF
TGTGCCAGCAGCCAGGGGCGGGCCTACGAGCAGTACTTC
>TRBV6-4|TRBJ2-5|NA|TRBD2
CASKRMGGRGWKYF
TGTGCCAGCAAGCGTATGGGGGGGAGAGGGTGGAAGTACTTC
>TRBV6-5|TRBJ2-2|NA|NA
CASSSGTPFTGELFF
TGTGCCAGCAGCTCCGGGACTCCATTCACCGGGGAGCTGTTTTTT
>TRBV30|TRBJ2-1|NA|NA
CAWSVRGTYNEQFF
TGTGCCTGGAGTGTTAGGGGAACCTACAATGAGCAGTTCTTC
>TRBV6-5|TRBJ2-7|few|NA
CASSYGASLSYEQYF
TGTGCCAGCAGTTATGGTGCTTCACTTTCCTACGAGCAGTACTTC
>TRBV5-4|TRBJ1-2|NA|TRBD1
CASSGTGGYYGYTF
TGTGCCAGCAGCGGCACAGGGGGTTACTATGGCTACACCTTC
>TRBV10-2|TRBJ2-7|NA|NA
CASSPNEGSSYEQYF
TGCGCCAGCAGCCCGAATGAGGGCAGCTCCTACGAGCAGTACTTC
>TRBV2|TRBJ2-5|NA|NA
CASRGLRGGALQETQYF
TGTGCCAGCAGGGGCCTAAGGGGAGGAGCCCTCCAAGAGACCCAGTACTTC
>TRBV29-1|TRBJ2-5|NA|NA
CSVLAGEETQYF
TGCAGCGTTCTGGCAGGGGAAGAGACCCAGTACTTC
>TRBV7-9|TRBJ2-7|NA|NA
CASSRALRTDTPYEQYF
TGTGCCAGCAGCCGAGCCCTACGGACAGACACCCCCTACGAGCAGTACTTC
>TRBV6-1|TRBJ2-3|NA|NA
CASSEFFPALVPRDVGDTQYF
TGTGCCAGCAGTGAATTTTTTCCAGCGTTGGTACCGCGGGACGTTGGCGATACGCAGTATTTT
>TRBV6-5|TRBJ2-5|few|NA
CASSYSSSEWETQYF
TGTGCCAGCAGTTACAGCTCTAGCGAATGGGAGACCCAGTACTTC
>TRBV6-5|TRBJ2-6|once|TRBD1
CASSGQGGGANVLTF
TGTGCCAGCAGTGGACAGGGAGGTGGGGCCAACGTCCTGACTTTC
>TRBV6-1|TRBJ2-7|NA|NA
CASTPGGGGTYEQYF
TGTGCCAGCACCCCAGGTGGGGGGGGCACCTACGAGCAGTACTTC
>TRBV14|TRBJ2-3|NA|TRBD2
CASSPAASGVADTQYF
TGTGCCAGCAGCCCCGCGGCTAGCGGAGTCGCAGATACGCAGTATTTT
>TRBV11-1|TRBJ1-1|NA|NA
CASSWRANTEAFF
TGTGCCAGCAGCTGGAGGGCGAACACTGAAGCTTTCTTT
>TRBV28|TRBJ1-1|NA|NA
CASSLHPQSAEAFF
TGTGCCAGCAGTTTACACCCGCAGAGCGCTGAAGCTTTCTTT
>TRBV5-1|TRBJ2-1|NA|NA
CASSLLDAQGNEQFF
TGCGCCAGCAGCTTGTTGGATGCCCAGGGCAATGAGCAGTTCTTC
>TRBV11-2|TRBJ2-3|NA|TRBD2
CASSLGRTSGSRTDTQYF
TGTGCCAGCAGCTTAGGGCGGACTAGCGGGAGTCGGACAGATACGCAGTATTTT
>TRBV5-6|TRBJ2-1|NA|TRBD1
CASSLLGTGGYNEQFF
TGTGCCAGCAGCTTGTTAGGGACAGGGGGCTACAATGAGCAGTTCTTC
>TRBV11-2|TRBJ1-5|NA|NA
CASSRGSNQPQHF
TGTGCCAGCAGCCGGGGTAGCAATCAGCCCCAGCATTTT
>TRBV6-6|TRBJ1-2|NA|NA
CASSYQIRDGYTF
TGTGCCAGCAGTTACCAAATACGGGATGGCTACACCTTC